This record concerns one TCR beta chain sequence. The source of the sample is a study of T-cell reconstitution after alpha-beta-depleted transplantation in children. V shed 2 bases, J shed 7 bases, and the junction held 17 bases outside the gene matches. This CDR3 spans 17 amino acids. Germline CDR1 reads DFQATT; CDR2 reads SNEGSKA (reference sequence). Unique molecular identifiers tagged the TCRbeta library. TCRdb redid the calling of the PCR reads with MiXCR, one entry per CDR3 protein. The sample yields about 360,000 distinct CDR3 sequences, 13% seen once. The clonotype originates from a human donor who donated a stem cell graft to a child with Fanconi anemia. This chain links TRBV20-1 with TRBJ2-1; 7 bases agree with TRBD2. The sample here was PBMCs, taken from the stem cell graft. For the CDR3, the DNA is TGCAGTGCTAGACCCTTTGATTTAGCGGGTCGGCTGAATGAGCAGTTCTTC. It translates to CSARPFDLAGRLNEQFF.